These 4 T cell receptor beta chains originate from one sample sequenced in a study of blood T cell repertoires in COVID-19. The repertoire was sequenced with immunoSEQ multiplex PCR; TCRdb's copy has only in-frame clones and lacks some. The sample lists 200,000 to 250,000 clones, about 85% seen once, with about 10% in the top ten. Sequencing used PBMCs or T cells enriched from blood (not recorded which). The receptors shown here come from a man aged 25-45 years who had recovered from COVID-19.

The chain is built from TRBV15 and TRBJ2-2; 7 bases are shared with TRBD1. CDR3 length: 17 amino acids. Germline CDR1 is LNHNV and CDR2 is YYDKDF (reference sequence). The J segment lost 0 bases and the V segment lost 1 base, leaving 5 bases of the junction unmatched. The CDR3 DNA is TGTGCCACCAGCAGAGGATTCGGGACAGCGAACACCGGGGAGCTGTTTTTT. It specifies CATSRGFGTANTGELFF.

The chain carries TRBV6-6 and TRBJ2-5; tentatively, D is TRBD2 (6 bases). V was clipped by 4 bases and J by 3 bases, with 12 bases between them. This CDR3 spans 14 amino acids. Germline V gives CDR1 MNHNY, CDR2 SVGAGI (reference sequence). The CDR3, as DNA: TGTGCCAGCAGTTGGGGACTGGTAGAAGAGACCCAGTACTTC. As protein: CASSWGLVEETQYF.

The J gene is TRBJ2-3, the V gene TRBV5-1; 10 nucleotides align to TRBD2. The V segment lost 5 bases and the J segment 4 bases; nucleotides outside the gene matches: 19. The CDR3 consists of 19 residues. The germline V gene encodes CDR1 SGHRS and CDR2 YFSETQ. The CDR3 DNA reads TGCGCCAGCAGGGGGTTCGTAGCGGGAGGCCTCTCCCCCCCAGATACGCAGTATTTT. Protein: CASRGFVAGGLSPPDTQYF.

The V gene is TRBV11-2, the J gene TRBJ2-1, with 9 bases matching TRBD2. Per germline, CDR1 SGHAT and CDR2 FQNNGV. V dropped 2 bases and J dropped 4; count of bases not matched to a gene: 6. CDR3 size: 16 residues. The CDR3 region is CASSLIGGRGYNEQFF. Here the CDR3 DNA reads TGTGCCAGCAGCTTAATCGGCGGGAGGGGGTACAATGAGCAGTTCTTC.